These 12 T cell receptor beta chains originate from one sample sequenced in a study of vaccination effects on CD4 cells after COVID-19. Antigens of these TCRs are unknown. Expansion of antigen-specific CD4+ T cells with viral peptide pools was carried out by the ViraFEST assay before sequencing. Culture lasted 10 days before CD4+ T cell isolation. Using immunoSEQ multiplex PCR, the repertoire was profiled, and TCRdb retains in-frame clones only, with some absent. The sample lists approximately 54,000 clones, roughly 80% occurring once. This specimen was CD4+ T cells from PBMCs cultured with HCoV-229E spike peptides, taken before COVID-19 vaccination. The receptors originated from a human donor who received a COVID-19 vaccine.

The chain uses TRBV6-5 and TRBJ1-2; the D gene is possibly TRBD1 (6 bases). CDR1 and CDR2 from the germline V gene are MNHEY and SVGAGI. The CDR3 sequence is 15 residues long. V was trimmed by 2 bases and J by 4 bases, leaving 14 bases between them. In nucleotides, the CDR3 is TGTGCCAGCAGTTACGGGGGGCGCACACTCTATGGCTACACCTTC. Translating gives CASSYGGRTLYGYTF.

The chain links TRBV19 to TRBJ2-1; no definite D call. CDR3 size: 14 residues. CDR1 and CDR2 from the germline V gene are LNHDA and SQIVND (reference sequence). Trimming took off 1 base at V and 4 bases at J, with 8 bases between the two ends. The CDR3 here is CASSIGEDYNEQFF. CDR3 bases: TGTGCCAGTAGTATAGGCGAGGATTACAATGAGCAGTTCTTC.

The chain links TRBV19 to TRBJ2-5, with TRBD1 matching 7 bases. Trimming took 5 bases from V and 4 from J; bases not matched to a gene: 10. The CDR3 extends over 15 amino acids. Germline values: CDR1 LNHDA, CDR2 SQIVND (reference sequence). CDR3: CASSAFNRQGETQYF. Here the CDR3 DNA reads TGTGCCAGTAGTGCCTTTAACAGACAGGGAGAGACCCAGTACTTC.

V gene TRBV12-2 combines with J gene TRBJ2-7; the table gives TRBD1 as D, unverified against the DNA. TRBV12-2 is flagged as a pseudogene. The CDR3 runs 12 residues. The CDR3 here is CASRPQGYEQYV. The CDR3 bases are TGTGCAAGTCGCCCACAGGGGTACGAGCAGTACGTC.

The chain has TRBV3-1 (or the pseudogene TRBV3-2) and TRBJ2-1, with 8 bases fitting TRBD2. Unmatched junction bases numbered 1, after V lost 3 bases and J lost 6 bases. CDR1 LGHDT and CDR2 YNNKEL come from the germline V gene (reference sequence). The CDR3 is made up of 13 amino acids. The CDR3: CASSHAGGNEQFF. In DNA, the CDR3 is TGTGCCAGCAGCCACGCGGGGGGCAATGAGCAGTTCTTC.

The rearrangement joins TRBV6-6 to TRBJ1-3, with D unclear. The V end lost 6 bases, the J end lost 4 bases, and 7 bases lay between the germline ends. This CDR3 is 12 amino acids long. The V gene's germline CDR1 is MNHNY and CDR2 SVGAGI (reference sequence). This CDR3 is CASRAGGNTIYF. The CDR3 DNA reads TGTGCCAGCAGGGCAGGAGGAAACACCATATATTTT.

This chain connects TRBV18 to TRBJ2-6; unclear D gene. Trimming cost V 2 bases and J 0 bases, with 14 bases left between them. This CDR3 is built from 18 residues. Germline V gene lookup returns CDR1 KGHSH and CDR2 LQKENI. The DNA of the CDR3 is TGTGCCAGCTCACCAGAACAGCTATTAGACTCTGGGGCCAACGTCCTGACTTTC. This translates into CASSPEQLLDSGANVLTF.

The J gene is TRBJ1-2, the V gene TRBV2, with D unclear. V lost 7 bases to trimming and J lost 2 bases, with 8 bases between them. The CDR3 consists of 12 residues. CDR1 is SNHLY and CDR2 is FYNNEI in the germline V gene. DNA of the CDR3: TGTGCCAGCACGAGGGAGAACTATGGCTACACCTTC. This translates into CASTRENYGYTF.

This clone is medium-sized. The genes are TRBV7-2 and TRBJ1-3; no clear D. The CDR3 loop spans 17 amino acids. CDR1 SGHTA and CDR2 FQGNSA come from the germline V gene. Deletions cut 5 bases from V and 0 bases from J, with 17 bases between. The CDR3 reads CASSRHSDGSSGNTIYF. The DNA of the CDR3 is TGTGCCAGCAGCCGCCACTCCGACGGGAGCTCTGGAAACACCATATATTTT. The full variable domain, rest sourced from reference TRBV7-2 and TRBJ1-3, is GAGVSQSPSNKVTEKGKDVELRCDPISGHTALYWYRQSLGQGLEFLIYFQGNSAPDKSGLPSDRFSAERTGGSVSTLTIQRTQQEDSAVYLCASSRHSDGSSGNTIYFGEGSWLTVV.

This clone came up a few times. The chain joins TRBV24-1 to TRBJ1-1; D might be TRBD1 (6 bases). Germline lookup yields CDR1 KGHDR and CDR2 SFDVKD. The CDR3 contains 16 residues. Trimming removed 0 bases from V and 2 bases from J, with 12 bases in between. The CDR3 protein is CATSDLQVGANTEAFF. The DNA of the CDR3 is TGTGCCACCAGTGATTTGCAAGTGGGGGCAAACACTGAAGCTTTCTTT.

This clone has just a few counts. The chain joins TRBV7-8 to TRBJ2-7; possible D gene TRBD1, 6 bases. Trimming removed 5 bases at V and 0 bases at J, with 20 bases between. The length of the CDR3 is 17 residues. In germline, CDR1 is SGHVS, CDR2 FQNEAQ. CDR3 region: CASSAMTGYQVSYEQYV. As DNA, the CDR3 is TGTGCCAGCAGCGCTATGACAGGTTATCAGGTCTCCTACGAGCAGTACGTC.

CDR3 DNA sequence: TGTGCCAGCAGCTTGGTGGACAGGGCCCCGATTTCTGGGGCCAACGTCCTGACTTTC. Protein: CASSLVDRAPISGANVLTF. This chain joins TRBV5-4 and TRBJ2-6; 8 nucleotides agree with TRBD1. Germline assignment: CDR1 SGHNT and CDR2 YYREEE (reference sequence). Trimming at V came to 0 bases and at J to 1 base, leaving 9 bases not matched to a gene. The CDR3 has 19 residues.